One sample yielded the 28 T cell receptor beta chains listed below, sequenced in a study of blood T cells in healthy people across ages. Using a J-beta primer mix together with a sample-barcoded 5' primer, a second PCR was run for about 6 to 12 cycles. TCRdb passed the 5' RACE reads through MiXCR, listing each CDR3 protein once. The table lists about 2 million distinct CDR3 sequences, around half of them singletons, with about 2.1% in the top ten. Specimen: blood. The receptor source for this set is a woman aged 40 to 50 in good health.

The chain has TRBV12-3 or TRBV12-4 and TRBJ2-7; a weak D match, TRBD1 (6 bases). Trimming stripped 4 bases from V and 3 bases from J, with 10 bases between. The CDR3 runs 13 residues. CDR3 sequence (DNA): TGTGCCAGCAGTTGGCTACAGGGCTACGAGCAGTACTTC. Translating it yields CASSWLQGYEQYF.

This clonotype has a handful of counts. This sequence joins TRBV29-1 and TRBJ2-1; perhaps TRBD1 as D (5 bases). The CDR3 runs 16 residues. Trimming left V 5 bases short and J 6 bases short, with 23 bases between. Germline V gene data show CDR1 as SQVTM and CDR2 as ANQGSEA. The CDR3 region has the DNA TGCAGCGTTTTACCCTCCGACAGTAAAAACTTCAATGAGCAGTTCTTC. It is translated as CSVLPSDSKNFNEQFF.

This clonotype was seen a handful of times. The chain recombines TRBV18 with TRBJ2-1, with a weak D call TRBD2 (6 bases). The germline V gene has CDR1 KGHSH and CDR2 LQKENI. V shed 1 base and J shed 10 bases, with 14 bases lying between them. CDR3 length equals 14 residues. CDR3: CASSPQATSGEQFF. The CDR3 DNA reads TGTGCCAGCTCACCACAGGCGACTAGTGGGGAGCAGTTCTTC.

The rearrangement links TRBV5-1 to TRBJ2-1; TRBD1 is a possible D gene (6 bases). V shed 0 bases and J shed 8 bases, with 12 bases lying between them. CDR3 length: 14 amino acids. Germline V CDR1 and CDR2: SGHRS, YFSETQ. CDR3 coding DNA: TGCGCCAGCAGCTTGGACAGGGTTAGGGATGAGCAGTTCTTC. This sequence encodes CASSLDRVRDEQFF.

This clonotype was seen a single time. This sequence joins TRBV20-1 and TRBJ1-4; a possible D gene is TRBD1 (6 bases). Germline lookup yields CDR1 DFQATT and CDR2 SNEGSKA (reference sequence). Trimming shortened V by 3 bases and J by 5 bases, and 13 bases separated the two germline ends. The CDR3 sequence is 14 residues long. CDR3 loop: CSARIQGSNEKLFF. CDR3 sequence (DNA): TGCAGTGCTAGGATACAGGGCAGCAATGAAAAACTGTTTTTT.

The chain carries TRBV20-1 and TRBJ2-1; 7 bases map to TRBD2. The length of the CDR3 is 15 residues. Trimming at V came to 4 bases and at J to 9 bases, leaving 15 bases not matched to a gene. Germline CDR1 reads DFQATT; CDR2 reads SNEGSKA (reference sequence). CDR3 sequence: CSATHPLAATGEQFF. The CDR3 region has the DNA TGCAGTGCTACCCACCCGCTAGCGGCCACGGGTGAGCAGTTCTTC.

This clonotype has a handful of counts. The chain couples TRBV29-1 to TRBJ2-4; possible D gene TRBD1, 5 bases. Near its end, the DNA agrees better with TRBJ2-7, so the J call may be wrong. Per germline, CDR1 SQVTM and CDR2 ANQGSEA. This CDR3 comprises 16 residues. CDR3 protein: CSVVLRQTQSLYEQYF. The CDR3 coding sequence is TGCAGCGTTGTCCTTAGACAGACCCAGTCTCTGTACGAGCAGTACTTC.

The rearrangement uses TRBV20-1 and TRBJ2-5, with D possibly TRBD2 on 6 matching bases. From germline, CDR1 is DFQATT and CDR2 SNEGSKA (reference sequence). V lost 5 bases to trimming and J lost 4 bases, with 14 bases between them. CDR3 length: 13 amino acids. This chain's CDR3 is CSARRGSVETQYF. The DNA for the CDR3 is TGCAGTGCTCGGAGGGGTTCGGTAGAGACCCAGTACTTC.

The J gene is TRBJ2-7, the V gene TRBV20-1, with 8 bases fitting TRBD1. This CDR3 is 16 amino acids long. V gave up 0 bases and J gave up 4 bases; unmatched junction bases: 11. Germline lookup yields CDR1 DFQATT and CDR2 SNEGSKA (reference sequence). In DNA, the CDR3 is TGCAGTGCTAGAGATCGGACAGGCAGGGGGCAATACGAGCAGTACTTC. Protein: CSARDRTGRGQYEQYF.

This chain uses TRBV7-9 with TRBJ2-3, with 10 bases fitting TRBD1. The CDR3 sequence is 17 residues long. Per the germline V gene, CDR1 is SEHNR and CDR2 is FQNEAQ (reference sequence). V was clipped by 3 bases and J by 5 bases; unmatched bases: 11. CDR3 sequence (DNA): TGTGCCAGCAGCTTTCCCGCGGACAGGGGGAGGGGAGATACGCAGTATTTT. It yields the protein CASSFPADRGRGDTQYF.

This clonotype came up a few times. This chain links TRBV10-3 with TRBJ2-7, with 8 bases fitting TRBD1. V dropped 3 bases and J dropped 7; count of bases not matched to a gene: 8. In germline, CDR1 is ENHRY, CDR2 SYGVKD. The CDR3 spans 14 residues. In DNA form, the CDR3 reads TGTGCCATCAGTGACTTATTCACAGGGGGGGAGCAGTACTTC. Translating gives CAISDLFTGGEQYF.

At least ten counts were recorded for this clonotype. The genes are TRBV4-2 and TRBJ2-1, with D possibly TRBD2 on 6 matching bases. CDR1 LGHNA and CDR2 YNFKEQ come from the germline V gene. V lost 4 bases and J 6 bases, leaving 16 bases between the germline ends. CDR3 size: 15 residues. The DNA of the CDR3 is TGTGCCAGCAGCCGAACCCACTTGGGGGGCAATGAGCAGTTCTTC. Translation: CASSRTHLGGNEQFF.

CDR3 sequence: CASSNGGDNQPQHF. Here the CDR3 DNA reads TGTGCCAGCAGTAACGGGGGGGACAATCAGCCCCAGCATTTT. V is TRBV12-3 or TRBV12-4 and J is TRBJ1-5; D possibly corresponds to TRBD1 (5 bases). CDR3 length equals 14 residues. Trimming left V 5 bases short and J 3 bases short, with 11 bases between.

The chain has TRBV6-2 or TRBV6-3 and TRBJ2-3; 8 bases line up with TRBD2. Germline CDR1 MNHEY, CDR2 SVGEGT. The CDR3 totals 14 residues. Trimming took 2 bases from V and 7 from J; bases not matched to a gene: 5. The CDR3 reads CASSYAGGTNTQYF. Written as DNA, the CDR3 is TGTGCCAGCAGTTACGCGGGGGGCACGAATACGCAGTATTTT.

Notes on this clonotype: The germline gene is not matched at one end of the junction; a read error may be the cause. The chain couples TRBV13 to TRBJ2-7, with D possibly TRBD1 on 6 matching bases. Germline V gene lookup returns CDR1 PRHDT and CDR2 FYEKMQ (reference sequence). The length of the CDR3 is 14 residues. CDR3 sequence: CASSFRTETCEQYF. For the CDR3, the DNA is TGCGCCAGCAGCTTCCGGACAGAGACCTGCGAGCAGTACTTC.

Only a few counts were recorded for this clonotype. The chain couples TRBV6-2 or TRBV6-3 to TRBJ2-7, with TRBD2 as a possible D gene (6 bases). This CDR3 region has 14 residues. CDR1 and CDR2 from the germline V gene are MNHEY and SVGEGT. V was cut by 6 bases and J by 0 bases, with 12 bases left in between. In DNA form, the CDR3 reads TGTGCCAGCAGGCTGGACTACTTCTCCTACGAGCAGTACTTC. This gives the protein CASRLDYFSYEQYF.

This chain connects TRBV12-3 or TRBV12-4 to TRBJ2-5; tentatively, D is TRBD1 or TRBD2 (5 bases each). The CDR3 sequence is 15 residues long. Trimming pared 5 bases from V and 7 bases from J, leaving 20 bases between. CDR3 coding DNA: TGTGCCAGCAGTCCGACCGGGGCTGAGAGGGGGACCCAGTACTTC. It codes for CASSPTGAERGTQYF.

This clonotype occurred a few times. The chain carries TRBV7-2 and TRBJ2-5; TRBD2 aligns across 14 bases. V shed 5 bases and J 2 bases; nucleotides not matched to a gene: 10. Germline values: CDR1 SGHTA, CDR2 FQGNSA. The CDR3 extends over 18 amino acids. CDR3 coding DNA: TGTGCCAGCAGCCTAACGACTAGCGGGGGGGCTAGGCAAGAGACCCAGTACTTC. The encoded protein is CASSLTTSGGARQETQYF.

The chain combines TRBV21-1 with TRBJ1-1. TRBV21-1 constitutes a pseudogene. The CDR3 runs to 12 residues. The CDR3 spells CASMGCRAEAFF. The CDR3, as DNA: TGTGCCAGCATGGGGTGTAGGGCTGAAGCTTTCTTT.

V and J are TRBV24-1 and TRBJ2-1; perhaps TRBD1 as D (5 bases). The J call may be in error: the DNA end matches TRBJ2-7 better. From germline, CDR1 is KGHDR and CDR2 SFDVKD. The CDR3 totals 17 residues. CDR3 protein: CATSDTRQGSLRNEQYF. In DNA, the CDR3 is TGTGCCACCAGTGATACACGGCAGGGTTCCTTAAGAAATGAGCAGTACTTC.

This clonotype showed up just a few times. The chain recombines TRBV20-1 with TRBJ2-1, with 7 bases that match TRBD2. The CDR3 contains 14 residues. The J segment lost 6 bases and the V segment lost 1 base, leaving 6 bases of the junction unmatched. CDR1 is DFQATT, CDR2 SNEGSKA, per germline (reference sequence). For the CDR3, the DNA is TGCAGTGCTAGAGCCTTTCTAGCGGCCAATGAGCAGTTCTTC. It encodes CSARAFLAANEQFF.

This clonotype was found a few times. CDR3 amino acids: CASSQAPGGPYEQYF. CDR3 nucleotide sequence: TGCGCCAGCAGCCAAGCCCCCGGGGGCCCATACGAGCAGTACTTC. The chain combines TRBV4-1 with TRBJ2-7; either TRBD1 or TRBD2 may fit D (6 bases each). This CDR3 contains 15 residues. Germline V gives CDR1 MGHRA, CDR2 YSYEKL. The V end lost 1 base, the J end lost 4 bases, and 14 bases lay between the germline ends.

The chain uses TRBV20-1 and TRBJ2-3, with D uncertain. CDR1 and CDR2 from the germline V gene are DFQATT and SNEGSKA (reference sequence). The length of the CDR3 is 15 residues. V lost 1 base to trimming and J lost 1 base, with 12 bases between them. CDR3 DNA sequence: TGCAGTGCTAGAGGACATAGCTGGGGCACAGATACGCAGTATTTT. It codes for CSARGHSWGTDTQYF.

The chain carries TRBV6-5 and TRBJ1-2; D possibly corresponds to TRBD1 (5 bases). The ends were cut back, 6 bases at V and 6 bases at J, with 20 bases in the middle. Looked up from germline, CDR1 is MNHEY and CDR2 is SVGAGI. The CDR3 loop spans 15 amino acids. The CDR3 spells CASRHQGVAPDGYTF. CDR3 DNA sequence: TGTGCCAGCAGACATCAGGGAGTCGCCCCCGATGGCTACACCTTC.

There are a few counts of this clonotype. The gene calls are TRBV20-1 and TRBJ2-4; 8 bases match TRBD2. Trimming took 5 bases from V and 0 from J; bases not matched to a gene: 15. CDR3 size: 18 residues. Per germline, CDR1 DFQATT and CDR2 SNEGSKA (reference sequence). CDR3: CSAYRAAGGPIAKNIQYF. In DNA, the CDR3 is TGCAGTGCTTACCGAGCGGCGGGGGGTCCCATAGCCAAAAACATTCAGTACTTC.

J is TRBJ1-4 and V is TRBV7-2; D possibly corresponds to TRBD1 (5 bases). This CDR3 comprises 15 residues. Trimming took 1 base from V and 2 from J, leaving 8 bases between them. Looked up from germline, CDR1 is SGHTA and CDR2 is FQGNSA. In nucleotides, the CDR3 is TGTGCCAGCAGCTTAGTTGGGGGGACTAATGAAAAACTGTTTTTT. This translates into CASSLVGGTNEKLFF.

The chain is built from TRBV5-5 and TRBJ2-1; TRBD2 is a possible D gene (5 bases). CDR1 SGHKS and CDR2 YYEKEE come from the germline V gene (reference sequence). The V gene lost 2 bases and the J gene lost 9 bases, with 15 bases spanning the gap. The CDR3 extends over 14 amino acids. CDR3 DNA: TGTGCCAGCAGCTTTCTCAACTTCGGGATTGAGCAGTTCTTC. Translation: CASSFLNFGIEQFF.

The V and J genes are TRBV4-1 and TRBJ1-5; 7 nucleotides match TRBD1. Germline lookup yields CDR1 MGHRA and CDR2 YSYEKL. The CDR3 has 16 amino acids. With V trimmed by 1 base and J by 9 bases, 12 bases remained unmatched. The CDR3 nucleotides are TGCGCCAGCAGCCAAGGTACCGGGACAGCAGTGTGGCCCCAGCATTTT. This sequence encodes CASSQGTGTAVWPQHF.